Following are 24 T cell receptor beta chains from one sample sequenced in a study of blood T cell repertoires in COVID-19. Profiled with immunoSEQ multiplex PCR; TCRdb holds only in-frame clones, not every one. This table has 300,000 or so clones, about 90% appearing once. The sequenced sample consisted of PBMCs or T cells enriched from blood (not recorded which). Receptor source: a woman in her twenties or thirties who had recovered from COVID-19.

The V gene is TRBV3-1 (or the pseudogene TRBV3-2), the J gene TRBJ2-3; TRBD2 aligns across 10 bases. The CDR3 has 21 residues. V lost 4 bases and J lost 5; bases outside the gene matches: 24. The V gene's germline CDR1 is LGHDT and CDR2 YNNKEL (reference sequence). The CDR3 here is CASSLSRGVAGGLIVGDTQYF. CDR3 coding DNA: TGTGCCAGCAGCCTCTCCAGAGGAGTAGCGGGGGGTCTCATCGTGGGAGATACGCAGTATTTT.

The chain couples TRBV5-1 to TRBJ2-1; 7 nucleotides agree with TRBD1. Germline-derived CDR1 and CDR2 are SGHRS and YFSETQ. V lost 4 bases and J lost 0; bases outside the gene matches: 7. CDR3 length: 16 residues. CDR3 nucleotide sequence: TGCGCCAGCAGCATAGGGGGCCCGAGCTCCTACAATGAGCAGTTCTTC. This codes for CASSIGGPSSYNEQFF.

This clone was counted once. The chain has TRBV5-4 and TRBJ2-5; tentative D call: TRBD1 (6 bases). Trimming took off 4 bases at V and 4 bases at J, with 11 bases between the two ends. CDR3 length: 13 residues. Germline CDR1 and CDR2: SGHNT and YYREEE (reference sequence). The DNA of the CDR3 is TGTGCCAGCAGCGCAGGGGAGTCAGAGACCCAGTACTTC. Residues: CASSAGESETQYF.

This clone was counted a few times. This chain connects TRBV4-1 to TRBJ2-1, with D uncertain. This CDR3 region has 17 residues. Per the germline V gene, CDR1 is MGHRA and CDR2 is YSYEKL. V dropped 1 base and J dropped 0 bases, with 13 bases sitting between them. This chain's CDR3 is CASSQGPRPSSYNEQFF. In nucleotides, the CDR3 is TGCGCCAGCAGCCAAGGTCCCAGGCCGAGCTCCTACAATGAGCAGTTCTTC.

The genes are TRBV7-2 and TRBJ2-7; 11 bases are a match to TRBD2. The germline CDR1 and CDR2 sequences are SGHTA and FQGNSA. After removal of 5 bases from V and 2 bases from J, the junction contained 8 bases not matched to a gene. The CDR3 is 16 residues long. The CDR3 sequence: CASSGSLAGAAYEQYF. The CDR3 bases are TGTGCCAGCAGCGGATCACTAGCGGGGGCCGCCTACGAGCAGTACTTC. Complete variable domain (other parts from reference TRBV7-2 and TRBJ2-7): GAGVSQSPSNKVTEKGKDVELRCDPISGHTALYWYRQSLGQGLEFLIYFQGNSAPDKSGLPSDRFSAERTGGSVSTLTIQRTQQEDSAVYLCASSGSLAGAAYEQYFGPGTRLTVT.

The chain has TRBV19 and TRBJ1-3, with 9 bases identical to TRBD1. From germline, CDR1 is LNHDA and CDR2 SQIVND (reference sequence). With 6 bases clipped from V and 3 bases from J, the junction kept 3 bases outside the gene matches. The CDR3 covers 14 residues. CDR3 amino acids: CASRGQGGGNTIYF. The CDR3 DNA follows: TGTGCCAGTAGGGGACAGGGTGGTGGAAACACCATATATTTT.

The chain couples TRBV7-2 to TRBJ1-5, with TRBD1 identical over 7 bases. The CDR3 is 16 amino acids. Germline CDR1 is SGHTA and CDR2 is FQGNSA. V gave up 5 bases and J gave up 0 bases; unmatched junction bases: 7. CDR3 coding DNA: TGTGCCAGCAGCGTTACCGGGACAGTTAGCAATCAGCCCCAGCATTTT. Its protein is CASSVTGTVSNQPQHF.

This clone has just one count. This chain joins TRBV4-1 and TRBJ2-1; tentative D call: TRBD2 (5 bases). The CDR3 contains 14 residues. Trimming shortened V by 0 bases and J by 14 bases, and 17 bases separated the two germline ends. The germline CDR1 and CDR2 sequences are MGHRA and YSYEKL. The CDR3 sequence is CASSQDMGSRGEFF. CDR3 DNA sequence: TGCGCCAGCAGCCAAGATATGGGGAGCCGGGGTGAGTTCTTC.

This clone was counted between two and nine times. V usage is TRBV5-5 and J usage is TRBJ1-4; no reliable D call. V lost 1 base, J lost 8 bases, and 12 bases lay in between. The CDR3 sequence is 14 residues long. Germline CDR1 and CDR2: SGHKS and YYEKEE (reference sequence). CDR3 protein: CASSLPGAREKLFF. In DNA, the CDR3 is TGTGCCAGCAGCTTGCCCGGCGCCAGGGAAAAACTGTTTTTT.

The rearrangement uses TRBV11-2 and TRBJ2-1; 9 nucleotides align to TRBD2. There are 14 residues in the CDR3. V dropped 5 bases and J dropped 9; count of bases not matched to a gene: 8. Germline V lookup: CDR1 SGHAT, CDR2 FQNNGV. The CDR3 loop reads CASSLTQLAGEQFF. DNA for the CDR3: TGTGCCAGCAGCCTCACCCAACTAGCGGGTGAGCAGTTCTTC.

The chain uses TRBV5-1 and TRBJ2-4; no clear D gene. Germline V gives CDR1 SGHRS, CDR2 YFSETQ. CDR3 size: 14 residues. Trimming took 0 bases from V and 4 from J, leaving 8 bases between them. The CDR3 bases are TGCGCCAGCAGCTTGGGACAAGGTAAAAACATTCAGTACTTC. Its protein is CASSLGQGKNIQYF.

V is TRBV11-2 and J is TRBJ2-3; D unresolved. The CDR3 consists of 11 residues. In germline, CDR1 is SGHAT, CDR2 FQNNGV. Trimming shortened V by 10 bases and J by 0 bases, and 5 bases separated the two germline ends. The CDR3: CATSSTDTQYF. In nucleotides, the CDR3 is TGTGCCACCTCTAGCACAGATACGCAGTATTTT.

Here the CDR3 reads CASSPRPSGATDTQYF. DNA of the CDR3: TGTGCCAGCAGCCCGCGACCTAGCGGGGCGACAGATACGCAGTATTTT. J is TRBJ2-3 and V is TRBV7-8, with 9 positions matching TRBD2. Germline V gene data show CDR1 as SGHVS and CDR2 as FQNEAQ. With 5 bases clipped from V and 3 bases from J, the junction kept 9 bases outside the gene matches. CDR3 size: 16 residues.

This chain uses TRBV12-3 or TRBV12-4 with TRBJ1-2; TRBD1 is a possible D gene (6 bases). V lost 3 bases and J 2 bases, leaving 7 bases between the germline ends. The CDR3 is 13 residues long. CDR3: CASSFGQNYGYTF. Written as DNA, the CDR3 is TGTGCCAGCAGTTTCGGACAGAACTATGGCTACACCTTC.

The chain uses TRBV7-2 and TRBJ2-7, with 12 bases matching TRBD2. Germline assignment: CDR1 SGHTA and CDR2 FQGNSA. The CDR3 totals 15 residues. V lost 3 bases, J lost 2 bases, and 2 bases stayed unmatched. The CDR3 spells CASSFLAGGPYEQYF. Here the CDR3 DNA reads TGTGCCAGCAGCTTTCTAGCGGGGGGGCCCTACGAGCAGTACTTC.

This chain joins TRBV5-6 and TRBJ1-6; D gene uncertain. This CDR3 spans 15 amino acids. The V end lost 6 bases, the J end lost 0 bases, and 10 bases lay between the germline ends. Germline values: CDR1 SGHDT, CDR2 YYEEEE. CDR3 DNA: TGTGCCAGCACCGCGCGGGGCTCCTATAATTCACCCCTCCACTTT. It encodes CASTARGSYNSPLHF.

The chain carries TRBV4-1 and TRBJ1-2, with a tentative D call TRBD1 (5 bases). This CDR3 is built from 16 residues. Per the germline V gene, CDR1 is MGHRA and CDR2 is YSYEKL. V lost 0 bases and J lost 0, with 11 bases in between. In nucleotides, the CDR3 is TGCGCCAGCAGCCAAGACCTTACAGGAGCTAACTATGGCTACACCTTC. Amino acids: CASSQDLTGANYGYTF.

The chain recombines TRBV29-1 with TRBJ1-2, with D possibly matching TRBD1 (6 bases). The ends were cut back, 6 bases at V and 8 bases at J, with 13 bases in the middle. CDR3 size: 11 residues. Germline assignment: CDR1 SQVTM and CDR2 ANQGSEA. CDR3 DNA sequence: TGCAGCGTCTTAGGACAGCACGGCTACACCTTC. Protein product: CSVLGQHGYTF.

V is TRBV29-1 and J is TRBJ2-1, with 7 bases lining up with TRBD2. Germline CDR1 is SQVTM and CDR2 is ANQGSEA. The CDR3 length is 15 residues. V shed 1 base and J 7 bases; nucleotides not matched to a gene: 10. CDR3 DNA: TGCAGCGTTGAAGTGGCCAGCGGGGTTTCGAATGAGCAGTTCTTC. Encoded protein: CSVEVASGVSNEQFF.

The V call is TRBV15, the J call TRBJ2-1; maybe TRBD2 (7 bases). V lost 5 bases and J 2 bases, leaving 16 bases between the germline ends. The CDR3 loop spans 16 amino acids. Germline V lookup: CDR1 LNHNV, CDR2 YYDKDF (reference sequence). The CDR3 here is CATSGLGGGPYNEQFF. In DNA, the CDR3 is TGTGCCACCAGCGGTCTTGGGGGGGGCCCCTACAATGAGCAGTTCTTC.

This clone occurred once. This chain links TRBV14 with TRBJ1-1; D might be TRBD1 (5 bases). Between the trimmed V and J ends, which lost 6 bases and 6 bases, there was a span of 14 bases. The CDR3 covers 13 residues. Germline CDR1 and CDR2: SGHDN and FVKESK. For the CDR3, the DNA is TGTGCCAGCAGGGTGGCGGGGCGGGCTGAAGCTTTCTTT. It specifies CASRVAGRAEAFF. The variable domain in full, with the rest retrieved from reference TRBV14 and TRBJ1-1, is EAGVTQFPSHSVIEKGQTVTLRCDPISGHDNLYWYRRVMGKEIKFLLHFVKESKQDESGMPNNRFLAERTGGTYSTLKVQPAELEDSGVYFCASRVAGRAEAFFGQGTRLTVV.

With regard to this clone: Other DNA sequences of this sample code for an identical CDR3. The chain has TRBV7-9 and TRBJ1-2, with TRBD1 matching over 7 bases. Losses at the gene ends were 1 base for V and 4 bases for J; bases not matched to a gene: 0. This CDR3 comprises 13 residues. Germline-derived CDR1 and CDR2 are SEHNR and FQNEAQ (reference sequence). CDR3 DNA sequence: TGTGCCAGCAGCTTAGGACAGGGCTATGGCTACACCTTC. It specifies CASSLGQGYGYTF.

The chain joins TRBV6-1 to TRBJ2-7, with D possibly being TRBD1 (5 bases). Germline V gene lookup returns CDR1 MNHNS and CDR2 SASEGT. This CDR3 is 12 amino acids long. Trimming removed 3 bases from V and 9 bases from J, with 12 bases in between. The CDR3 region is CASSEPPRGQYF. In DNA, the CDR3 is TGTGCCAGCAGTGAGCCGCCAAGGGGGCAGTACTTC.

The CDR3 sequence is CASSAGGISSYNEQFF. The DNA for the CDR3 is TGTGCCAGCAGCGCCGGGGGTATTAGCTCCTACAATGAGCAGTTCTTC. This chain joins TRBV5-4 and TRBJ2-1, with a tentative D call TRBD2 (6 bases). V was shortened by 4 bases and J by 0 bases, with 14 bases between the two germline ends. The CDR3 totals 16 residues. Germline assignment: CDR1 SGHNT and CDR2 YYREEE (reference sequence).